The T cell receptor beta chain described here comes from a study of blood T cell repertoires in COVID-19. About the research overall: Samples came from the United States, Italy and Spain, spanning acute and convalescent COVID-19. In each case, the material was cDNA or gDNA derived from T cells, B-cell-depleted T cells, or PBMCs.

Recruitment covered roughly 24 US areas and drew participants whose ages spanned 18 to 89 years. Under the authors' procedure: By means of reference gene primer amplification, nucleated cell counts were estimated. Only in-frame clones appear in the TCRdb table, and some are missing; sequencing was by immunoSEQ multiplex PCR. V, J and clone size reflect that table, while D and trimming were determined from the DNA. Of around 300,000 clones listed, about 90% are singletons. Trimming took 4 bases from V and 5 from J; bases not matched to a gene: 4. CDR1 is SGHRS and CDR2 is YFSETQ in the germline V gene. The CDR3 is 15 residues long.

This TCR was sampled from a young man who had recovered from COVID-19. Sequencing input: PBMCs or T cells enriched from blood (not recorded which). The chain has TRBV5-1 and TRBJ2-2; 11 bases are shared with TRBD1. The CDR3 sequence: CASSHGQGATGELFF. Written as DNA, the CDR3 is TGCGCCAGCAGCCACGGACAGGGGGCTACCGGGGAGCTGTTTTTT.